A selection of T cell receptor beta chains follows, all from one sample in a study of T cell clonotyping in hematopoietic cell transplantation. Method: immunoSEQ multiplex PCR; TCRdb's copy keeps in-frame clones and lacks some. The sample shows over 5,000 clones, about 85% of them seen only once. The source material was peripheral blood mononuclear cells, sampled before stem cell transplant. Source of these receptors: a man in his sixties with acute myeloid leukemia. Some clones in this sample may be carry-over from other donors' samples. CDR3s include the opening cysteine and the closing phenylalanine or tryptophan. A D gene is named only where the DNA matches it firmly. For some rows the clone size is stated as once, few or many, or as a class when expanded; others skip it.

j_call clone_size d_call v_call cdr3_aa cdr3_nt
TRBJ2-7 . TRBD1 TRBV5-8 CASSLGQGASYEQYF TGTGCCAGCAGTTTAGGACAGGGGGCCAGCTACGAGCAGTACTTC
TRBJ2-3 . TRBD2 TRBV6-5 CASTTSASTDTQYF TGTGCCAGCACCACTAGCGCTTCCACAGATACGCAGTATTTT
TRBJ1-5 . . TRBV15 CATRSTGQGWNNQPQHF TGTGCCACCAGATCAACAGGGCAGGGGTGGAACAATCAGCCCCAGCATTTT
TRBJ1-2 . . TRBV29-1 CSVRYNYGYTF TGCAGCGTTAGGTATAACTATGGCTACACCTTC
TRBJ2-7 . TRBD2 TRBV5-1 CASSLFQTSGYEQYF TGCGCCAGCAGCTTGTTTCAGACTAGCGGCTACGAGCAGTACTTC
TRBJ2-7 few TRBD2 TRBV11-2 CASSSPSGRSSYEQYF TGTGCCAGCAGCTCGCCTAGCGGGAGGAGCTCCTACGAGCAGTACTTC
TRBJ1-3 . . TRBV28 CASSLVGRSGNTIYF TGTGCCAGCAGCCTAGTGGGGAGGAGTGGAAACACCATATATTTT
TRBJ1-4 . . TRBV6-1 CASIPTGMGEKLFF TGTGCCAGCATTCCTACAGGGATGGGGGAAAAACTGTTTTTT
TRBJ1-2 . . TRBV7-9 CASSLGRAREGYGYTF TGTGCCAGCAGCTTAGGCCGGGCTAGGGAGGGCTATGGCTACACCTTC
TRBJ2-3 . . TRBV2 CASKRNSGGDTQYF TGTGCCAGCAAGAGGAATAGCGGTGGGGATACGCAGTATTTT
TRBJ2-1 . . TRBV5-1 CASSYPRGGYNEQFF TGCGCCAGCAGCTACCCGCGGGGAGGTTACAATGAGCAGTTCTTC
TRBJ1-5 . . TRBV7-8 CASSFSGEGNQPQHF TGTGCCAGCAGCTTTTCGGGGGAAGGCAATCAGCCCCAGCATTTT
TRBJ1-1 once . TRBV19 CASSINRNTEAFF TGTGCCAGTAGTATAAATAGGAACACTGAAGCTTTCTTT
TRBJ1-5 once TRBD1 TRBV2 CASSGDRGLVQPQHF TGTGCCAGCAGTGGGGACAGGGGGCTAGTACAGCCCCAGCATTTT
TRBJ2-5 . TRBD2 TRBV7-2 CASSFSTSGRQETQYF TGTGCCAGCAGCTTCTCTACTAGCGGGAGACAAGAGACCCAGTACTTC
TRBJ2-1 . TRBD2 TRBV27 CASRLGTSGGHNEQFF TGTGCCAGCAGGTTAGGGACTAGCGGGGGCCACAATGAGCAGTTCTTC
TRBJ2-6 once TRBD1 TRBV7-8 CASSLKGASGANVLTF TGTGCCAGCAGCTTAAAGGGGGCATCTGGGGCCAACGTCCTGACTTTC
TRBJ2-2 few . TRBV7-9 CASSLPRGGGTGELFF TGTGCCAGCAGCCTCCCACGAGGGGGAGGCACCGGGGAGCTGTTTTTT
TRBJ2-1 . . TRBV4-1 CASSQDFGSSYNEQFF TGCGCCAGCAGCCAAGATTTCGGGAGCTCCTACAATGAGCAGTTCTTC
TRBJ2-2 . TRBD2 TRBV28 CASSSGLAGVTGELFF TGTGCCAGCAGTTCCGGACTAGCGGGAGTGACCGGGGAGCTGTTTTTT
TRBJ1-2 . TRBD1 TRBV5-1 CASSGQGGSYGYTF TGCGCCAGCAGCGGACAGGGAGGGAGCTATGGCTACACCTTC
TRBJ1-1 . . TRBV28 CASSSRPGRNTEAFF TGTGCCAGCAGTTCCCGCCCCGGAAGGAACACTGAAGCTTTCTTT
TRBJ2-3 . . TRBV18 CASSPLQSLRRTDTQYF TGTGCCAGCTCACCACTACAGTCACTTAGGCGCACAGATACGCAGTATTTT
TRBJ2-3 once . TRBV21-1 CASSPPFTGNTDTQYF TGTGCCAGCAGCCCTCCTTTTACAGGGAACACAGATACGCAGTATTTT
TRBJ2-2 . TRBD2 TRBV6-1 CASRTSGNTGELFF TGTGCCAGCAGGACTAGCGGTAACACCGGGGAGCTGTTTTTT
TRBJ1-4 . TRBD1 TRBV30 CAWSKQGISNEKLFF TGTGCCTGGAGTAAACAGGGGATTTCAAATGAAAAACTGTTTTTT
TRBJ1-3 . . TRBV6-5 CASSYSGGSSGNTIYF TGTGCCAGCAGTTACTCGGGGGGGAGCTCTGGAAACACCATATATTTT
TRBJ1-1 . . TRBV7-8 CASRVTESTEAFF TGTGCCAGCAGGGTGACAGAATCGACTGAAGCTTTCTTT
TRBJ1-6 . . TRBV27 CASSLRDSNSPLHF TGTGCCAGCAGTTTAAGGGATAGTAATTCACCCCTCCACTTT
TRBJ2-1 . . TRBV7-8 CASSPLALSYNEQFF TGTGCCAGCAGCCCCCTAGCGCTCTCCTACAATGAGCAGTTCTTC
TRBJ1-5 few . TRBV7-2 CASSLSNQPQHF TGTGCCAGCAGCTTAAGCAATCAGCCCCAGCATTTT
TRBJ2-7 few . TRBV7-9 CASSPGAGDGSYEQYF TGTGCCAGCAGCCCGGGGGCGGGGGACGGCTCCTACGAGCAGTACTTC
TRBJ1-5 once . TRBV2 CASSDLGYSNQPQHF TGTGCCAGCAGTGATCTAGGGTATAGCAATCAGCCCCAGCATTTT
TRBJ2-7 . TRBD1 TRBV27 CASSLGTGGQEQYF TGTGCCAGCAGTTTAGGGACAGGGGGCCAGGAGCAGTACTTC
TRBJ2-7 . TRBD1 TRBV6-1 CASRQGIDEQYF TGTGCCAGCAGACAGGGGATCGACGAGCAGTACTTC
TRBJ2-3 . . TRBV9 CASSVTSTDTQYF TGTGCCAGCAGCGTTACTAGCACAGATACGCAGTATTTT
TRBJ2-1 . . TRBV6-1 CASSDPPGKGEQFF TGTGCCAGCAGTGATCCGCCAGGGAAAGGTGAGCAGTTCTTC
TRBJ1-5 once . TRBV28 CASTLGGRGNQPQHF TGTGCCAGCACCTTGGGGGGAAGGGGCAATCAGCCCCAGCATTTT
TRBJ1-6 once . TRBV5-1 CASRRGMESPLHF TGCGCCAGCAGAAGAGGTATGGAATCACCCCTCCACTTT
TRBJ2-2 few TRBD2 TRBV7-7 CASSYLAGEGTGELFF TGTGCTAGCAGCTACCTAGCGGGAGAAGGGACCGGGGAGCTGTTTTTT
TRBJ1-1 . . TRBV7-2 CASSLGPGNTEAFF TGTGCCAGCAGCTTAGGTCCAGGTAACACTGAAGCTTTCTTT
TRBJ1-1 once . TRBV7-9 CASSVIRAEAFF TGTGCCAGCAGCGTAATACGAGCTGAAGCTTTCTTT
TRBJ1-1 . . TRBV29-1 CSVGRQTNTEAFF TGCAGCGTTGGCCGACAGACGAACACTGAAGCTTTCTTT
TRBJ1-4 . . TRBV9 CASSVEGLTNEKLFF TGTGCCAGCAGCGTAGAGGGTCTCACTAATGAAAAACTGTTTTTT
TRBJ1-2 . TRBD1 TRBV4-1 CASSQDGDSYGYTF TGCGCCAGCAGCCAAGATGGGGACAGCTATGGCTACACCTTC
TRBJ2-1 . TRBD2 TRBV6-1 CASHTAGGPNEQFF TGTGCCAGCCATACTGCGGGGGGGCCGAATGAGCAGTTCTTC
TRBJ2-7 . . TRBV13 CASSLGRVYEQYF TGTGCCAGCAGCTTGGGCAGAGTCTACGAGCAGTACTTC
TRBJ2-1 few . TRBV18 CASSPAGSYNEQFF TGTGCCAGCTCACCAGCGGGCTCCTACAATGAGCAGTTCTTC
TRBJ1-2 . TRBD1 TRBV28 CASSRIRDSYYGYTF TGTGCCAGCAGCCGAATCCGGGACAGTTACTATGGCTACACCTTC
TRBJ2-7 . . TRBV30 CAWRITVPHEQYF TGTGCCTGGAGAATTACGGTTCCCCACGAGCAGTACTTC
TRBJ2-1 . TRBD1 TRBV7-3 CASSYQTGDEQFF TGTGCCAGCAGCTACCAGACAGGGGATGAGCAGTTCTTC
TRBJ2-5 once TRBD2 TRBV28 CASTSAGGLGETQYF TGTGCCAGCACATCAGCGGGAGGGCTGGGGGAGACCCAGTACTTC
TRBJ1-4 . . TRBV5-1 CASSLGAATNEKLFF TGCGCCAGCAGCTTGGGGGCGGCTACAAATGAAAAACTGTTTTTT